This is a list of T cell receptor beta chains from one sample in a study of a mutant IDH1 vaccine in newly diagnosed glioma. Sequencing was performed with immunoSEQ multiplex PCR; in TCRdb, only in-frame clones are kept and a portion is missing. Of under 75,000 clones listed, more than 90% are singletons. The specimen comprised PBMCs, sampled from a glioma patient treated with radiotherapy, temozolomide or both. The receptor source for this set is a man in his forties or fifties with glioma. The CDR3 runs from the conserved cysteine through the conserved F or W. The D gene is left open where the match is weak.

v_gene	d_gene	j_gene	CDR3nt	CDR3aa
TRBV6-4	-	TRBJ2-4	TGTGCCAGCACCGGAGGGGGTCTAGCCAAAAACATTCAGTACTTC	CASTGGGLAKNIQYF
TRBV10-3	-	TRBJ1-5	TGTGCCATCACTCTTCACACGACAACCTGTAGCAATCAGCCCCAGCATTTT	CAITLHTTTCSNQPQHF
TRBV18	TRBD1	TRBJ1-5	TGTGCCAGCTCACCAACAGGGGATCAGCCCCAGCATTTT	CASSPTGDQPQHF
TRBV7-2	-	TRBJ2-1	TGTGCCAGCAGCCCCTTACATGAGCAGTTCTTC	CASSPLHEQFF
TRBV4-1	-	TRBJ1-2	TGCGCCAGCAGCCAAGTGGGGGCGTTTGGCTACACCTTC	CASSQVGAFGYTF
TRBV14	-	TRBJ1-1	TGTGCCAGTAGCGAGGGCACTGAAGCTTTCTTT	CASSEGTEAFF
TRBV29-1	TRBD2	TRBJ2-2	TGCAGCGTTGAACTGGGGACTAGCGGGGGGTACGCGAACACCGGGGAGCTGTTTTTT	CSVELGTSGGYANTGELFF
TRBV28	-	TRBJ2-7	TGTGCCAGCAGTGCGGGACTCCGCCTGTACTTC	CASSAGLRLYF
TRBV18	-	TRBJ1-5	TGTGCCAGCTCAGACGGGTATAGCAATCAGCCCCAGCATTTT	CASSDGYSNQPQHF
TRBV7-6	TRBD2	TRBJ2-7	TGTGCCAGCAGCTTAGCTCCGGGGGCTAGCGGGGGGCTCGCGGGAGAGCAGTACTTC	CASSLAPGASGGLAGEQYF
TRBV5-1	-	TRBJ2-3	TGCGCCAGCACCATCAACGCAGGGACAGATACGCAGTATTTT	CASTINAGTDTQYF
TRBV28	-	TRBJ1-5	TGTGCCAGCAGAATCCCTTCCGGACAGTTCGTGCCCCAGCATTTT	CASRIPSGQFVPQHF
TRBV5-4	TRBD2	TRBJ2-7	TGTGCCAGCAGTACCGGGACTAGCGCCTCCTACGAGCAGTACTTC	CASSTGTSASYEQYF
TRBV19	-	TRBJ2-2	TGTGCCAGTAGTATAGGGGGATGGGGGGAGCTGTTTTTT	CASSIGGWGELFF
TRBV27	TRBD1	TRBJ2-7	TGTGCCAGCAGTTTGGGCCTACAGGGGTACGAGCAGTACTTC	CASSLGLQGYEQYF
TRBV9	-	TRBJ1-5	TGTGCCAGCAGCGTTGGCAGCGGCCGGCCCCAGCATTTT	CASSVGSGRPQHF
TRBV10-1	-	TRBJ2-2	TGCGCCAGCAGCACAAACGCCTACGGGGAGCTGTTTTTT	CASSTNAYGELFF
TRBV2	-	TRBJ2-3	TGTGCCAGCAGCAAGGTGGGAGGCACAGATACGCAGTATTTT	CASSKVGGTDTQYF
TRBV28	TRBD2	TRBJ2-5	TGTGCCAGCAGTTCCCTAGCGGGGGGGAATTGGGAGACCCAGTACTTC	CASSSLAGGNWETQYF
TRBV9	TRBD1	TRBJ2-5	TGTGCCAGCAGCGTAGCCCCGACAGGGGGTGAGACCCAGTACTTC	CASSVAPTGGETQYF
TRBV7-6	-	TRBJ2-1	TGTGCCAGCAGCTTAAGGGCCGCGCAGTTCTTC	CASSLRAAQFF
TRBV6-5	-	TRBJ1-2	TGTGCCAGCAGAACGGGGTCGGCAGCATGGTATGGCTACACCTTC	CASRTGSAAWYGYTF
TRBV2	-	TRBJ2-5	TGTGCCAGCATAGGGTCGTCCGGGGGAGAGACCCAGTACTTC	CASIGSSGGETQYF
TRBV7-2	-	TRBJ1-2	TGTGCCAGCAGCCCTAGCCGGGGGAACTATGGCTACACCTTC	CASSPSRGNYGYTF